These 14 T cell receptor beta chains were sequenced from one sample in a study of shared clonotypes between healthy human individuals. CD45RO-negative, CCR7-selected cells formed the naive CD8 fraction, which excluded terminally differentiated effector memory CD45RA+ cells. Clones were read by immunoSEQ multiplex PCR, and TCRdb kept only the in-frame ones, dropping some. The sample contains 700,000 to 950,000 clones, 95% to 97% of which appear only once. The sequenced material came from naive CD8+ T cells sorted from blood. The receptors derive from a man aged 25-45 years in good health.

The V gene is TRBV7-2, the J gene TRBJ2-7; TRBD2 might be the D (5 bases). CDR1 is SGHTA and CDR2 is FQGNSA in the germline V gene. V lost 2 bases and J 2 bases, leaving 13 bases between the germline ends. This CDR3 spans 15 amino acids. CDR3 amino acids: CASSLWERAPYEQYF. Written as DNA, the CDR3 is TGTGCCAGCAGCTTATGGGAGCGCGCACCCTACGAGCAGTACTTC.

The chain has TRBV7-9 and TRBJ2-7; D possibly matches TRBD1 or TRBD2 (5 bases each). In germline, CDR1 is SEHNR, CDR2 FQNEAQ (reference sequence). V lost 1 base and J 3 bases, leaving 10 bases between the germline ends. The CDR3 sequence is 14 residues long. In nucleotides, the CDR3 is TGTGCCAGCAGCTTAGGAGGGGTCAGCTACGAGCAGTACTTC. This codes for CASSLGGVSYEQYF.

The rearrangement links TRBV5-8 to TRBJ2-7, with D perhaps TRBD2 (6 bases). Looked up from germline, CDR1 is SGHTS and CDR2 is YDEGEE. Trimming pared 7 bases from V and 0 bases from J, leaving 8 bases between. There are 12 residues in the CDR3. As DNA, the CDR3 is TGTGCCAGCGGGAGGCCCTCCTACGAGCAGTACTTC. Translated: CASGRPSYEQYF.

This clone was picked up one time. The V and J genes are TRBV7-9 and TRBJ1-2; D might be TRBD1 (5 bases). The germline V gene encodes CDR1 SEHNR and CDR2 FQNEAQ (reference sequence). V lost 3 bases and J 4 bases, leaving 18 bases between the germline ends. This CDR3 comprises 16 residues. DNA for the CDR3: TGTGCCAGCAGCTTTGGGGGGTCGCCGGATCTCTATGGCTACACCTTC. Translation gives CASSFGGSPDLYGYTF.

The rearrangement joins TRBV10-2 to TRBJ2-7; possibly TRBD2 for D (5 bases). Germline CDR1 WSHSY, CDR2 SAAADI. The germline V and J ends were trimmed by 4 bases and 5 bases, with 12 bases remaining between them. The CDR3 spans 13 residues. The DNA for the CDR3 is TGCGCCAGCAGTGTAGGAGGTGCGGACGAGCAGTACTTC. This translates into CASSVGGADEQYF.

The chain joins TRBV27 to TRBJ2-7; 8 bases line up with TRBD1. Germline trimming cut 3 bases from V and 3 bases from J; bases unmatched to any gene: 4. Looked up from germline, CDR1 is MNHEY and CDR2 is SMNVEV (reference sequence). The CDR3 has 14 amino acids. The CDR3 is CASSFYRGNYEQYF. The CDR3 DNA reads TGTGCCAGCAGTTTCTACAGGGGGAACTACGAGCAGTACTTC.

J is TRBJ1-5 and V is TRBV25-1; D unresolved. The ends were cut back, 0 bases at V and 6 bases at J, with 6 bases in the middle. The CDR3 consists of 13 residues. CDR1 and CDR2 (germline): MGHDK, SYGVNS. The chain's CDR3 is CASSEYEGQPQHF. CDR3 coding DNA: TGTGCCAGCAGTGAATACGAGGGTCAGCCCCAGCATTTT.

V gene TRBV10-3 combines with J gene TRBJ2-7; 10 bases match TRBD2. The CDR3 extends over 17 amino acids. Germline V gene data show CDR1 as ENHRY and CDR2 as SYGVKD. J gave up 0 bases and V 3 bases, and 8 bases lay outside the gene matches. CDR3 in DNA: TGTGCCATCAGTGAAACGGAGCGGGAGGGGAGCTCCTACGAGCAGTACTTC. Translation gives CAISETEREGSSYEQYF.

V gene TRBV19 combines with J gene TRBJ2-2; 10 bases map to TRBD2. Germline CDR1 and CDR2: LNHDA and SQIVND (reference sequence). The V segment lost 4 bases and the J segment 5 bases; nucleotides outside the gene matches: 4. The CDR3 spans 15 residues. CDR3 amino acids: CASSTSTSGTGELFF. Written as DNA, the CDR3 is TGTGCCAGTAGTACCTCGACTAGCGGGACCGGGGAGCTGTTTTTT.

The genes are TRBV7-9 and TRBJ2-5; D gene ambiguous. Deletions cut 2 bases from V and 5 bases from J, with 15 bases between. Germline CDR1 SEHNR, CDR2 FQNEAQ (reference sequence). The CDR3 extends over 15 amino acids. The CDR3 DNA follows: TGTGCCAGCAGCTTACGCAGCTTAGTGGGGGAGACCCAGTACTTC. It yields the protein CASSLRSLVGETQYF.

A remark on this clone: The same CDR3 is also encoded by other DNA sequences in this sample. The V and J genes are TRBV27 and TRBJ2-1; D possibly corresponds to TRBD2 (6 bases). The germline V gene has CDR1 MNHEY and CDR2 SMNVEV (reference sequence). CDR3 size: 16 residues. Trimming cost V 0 bases and J 0 bases, with 9 bases left between them. The CDR3 loop is CASSLSSGDSYNEQFF. CDR3 coding DNA: TGTGCCAGCAGTTTATCGTCGGGGGACTCCTACAATGAGCAGTTCTTC.

In the case of this clone: The sample holds other DNA sequences that translate to the same CDR3. The J gene is TRBJ2-2, the V gene TRBV9; D not resolved. The ends were cut back, 0 bases at V and 5 bases at J, with 5 bases in the middle. The length of the CDR3 is 13 residues. Germline loops: CDR1 SGDLS, CDR2 YYNGEE. CDR3: CASSVGGTGELFF. CDR3 nucleotides: TGTGCCAGCAGCGTAGGTGGGACCGGGGAGCTGTTTTTT. The complete variable domain, with remaining parts taken from reference TRBV9 and TRBJ2-2, reads DSGVTQTPKHLITATGQRVTLRCSPRSGDLSVYWYQQSLDQGLQFLIQYYNGEERAKGNILERFSAQQFPDLHSELNLSSLELGDSALYFCASSVGGTGELFFGEGSRLTVL.

The J gene is TRBJ2-1, the V gene TRBV9; D unclear. The CDR3 is 13 amino acids. Germline loops: CDR1 SGDLS, CDR2 YYNGEE. V lost 3 bases to trimming and J lost 6 bases, with 10 bases between them. CDR3 residues: CASSASSPNEQFF. CDR3 sequence (DNA): TGTGCCAGCAGCGCTTCCAGCCCCAATGAGCAGTTCTTC.

This sequence joins TRBV4-1 and TRBJ2-7; 7 nucleotides line up with TRBD2. The CDR3 covers 16 residues. Trimming removed 4 bases from V and 4 bases from J; junction bases left unmatched: 13. Germline assignment: CDR1 MGHRA and CDR2 YSYEKL. The CDR3 sequence: CASSPHVGLVTYEQYF. The CDR3, as DNA: TGCGCCAGCAGCCCTCATGTAGGACTAGTCACGTACGAGCAGTACTTC.